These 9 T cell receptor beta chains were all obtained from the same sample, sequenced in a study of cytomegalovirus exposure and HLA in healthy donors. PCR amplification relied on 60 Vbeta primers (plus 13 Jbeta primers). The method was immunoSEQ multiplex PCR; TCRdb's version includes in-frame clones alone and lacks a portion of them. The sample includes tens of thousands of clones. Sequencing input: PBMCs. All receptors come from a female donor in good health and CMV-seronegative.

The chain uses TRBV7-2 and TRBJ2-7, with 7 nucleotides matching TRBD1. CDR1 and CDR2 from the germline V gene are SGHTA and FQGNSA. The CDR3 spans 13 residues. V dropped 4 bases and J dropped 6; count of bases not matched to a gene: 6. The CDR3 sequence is CASSSLQGTEQYF. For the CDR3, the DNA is TGTGCCAGCAGCTCGCTACAGGGGACCGAGCAGTACTTC.

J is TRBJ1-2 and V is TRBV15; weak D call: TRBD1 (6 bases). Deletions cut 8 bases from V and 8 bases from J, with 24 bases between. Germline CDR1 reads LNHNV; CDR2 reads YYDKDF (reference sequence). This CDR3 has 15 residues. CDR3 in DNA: TGTGCCACCTTCGGGGTATCGGGAGGGGGTGACGGCTACACCTTC. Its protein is CATFGVSGGGDGYTF.

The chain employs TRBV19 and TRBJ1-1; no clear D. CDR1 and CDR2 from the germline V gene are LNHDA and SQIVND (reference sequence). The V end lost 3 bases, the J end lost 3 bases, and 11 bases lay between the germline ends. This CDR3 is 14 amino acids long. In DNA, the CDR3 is TGTGCCAGTAGTATCCCCGGTTCCGACACTGAAGCTTTCTTT. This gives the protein CASSIPGSDTEAFF.

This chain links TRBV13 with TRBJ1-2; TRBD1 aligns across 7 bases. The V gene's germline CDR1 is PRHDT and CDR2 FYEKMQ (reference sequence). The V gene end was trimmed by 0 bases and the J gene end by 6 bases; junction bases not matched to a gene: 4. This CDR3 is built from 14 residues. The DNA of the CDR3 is TGTGCCAGCAGCTTAGGGCGGCAGGGGGATGGCTACACCTTC. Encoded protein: CASSLGRQGDGYTF. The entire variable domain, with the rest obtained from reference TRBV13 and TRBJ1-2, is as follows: AAGVIQSPRHLIKEKRETATLKCYPIPRHDTVYWYQQGPGQDPQFLISFYEKMQSDKGSIPDRFSAQQFSDYHSELNMSSLELGDSALYFCASSLGRQGDGYTFGSGTRLTVV.

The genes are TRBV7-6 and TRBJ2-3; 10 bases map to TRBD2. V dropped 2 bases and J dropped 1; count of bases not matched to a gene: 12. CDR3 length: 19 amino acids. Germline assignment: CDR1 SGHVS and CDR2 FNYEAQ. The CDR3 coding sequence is TGTGCCAGCAGCTTACTCAGTCGCTGGCTAGCGGGGGGCACAGATACGCAGTATTTT. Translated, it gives CASSLLSRWLAGGTDTQYF. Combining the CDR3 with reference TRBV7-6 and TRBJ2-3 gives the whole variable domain GAGVSQSPRYKVTKRGQDVALRCDPISGHVSLYWYRQALGQGPEFLTYFNYEAQQDKSGLPNDRFSAERPEGSISTLTIQRTEQRDSAMYRCASSLLSRWLAGGTDTQYFGPGTRLTVL.

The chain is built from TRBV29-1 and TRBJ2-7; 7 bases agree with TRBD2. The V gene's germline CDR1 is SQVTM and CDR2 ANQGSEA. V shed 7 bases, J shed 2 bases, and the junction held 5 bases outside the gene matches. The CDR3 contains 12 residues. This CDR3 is CSASAGPYEQYF. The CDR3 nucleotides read TGCAGCGCCTCAGCGGGGCCCTACGAGCAGTACTTC.

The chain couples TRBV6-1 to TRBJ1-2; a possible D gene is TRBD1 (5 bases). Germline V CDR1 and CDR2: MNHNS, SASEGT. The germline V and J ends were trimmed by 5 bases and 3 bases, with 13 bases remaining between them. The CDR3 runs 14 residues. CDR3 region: CASSSGQGDYGYTF. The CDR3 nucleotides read TGTGCCAGCAGTTCAGGGCAGGGCGACTATGGCTACACCTTC.

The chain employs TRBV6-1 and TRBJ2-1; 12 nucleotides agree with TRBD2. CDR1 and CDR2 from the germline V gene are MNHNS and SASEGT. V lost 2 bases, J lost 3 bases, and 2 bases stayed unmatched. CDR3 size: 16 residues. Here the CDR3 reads CASSETSGGYYNEQFF. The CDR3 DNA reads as TGTGCCAGCAGTGAAACTAGCGGGGGGTACTACAATGAGCAGTTCTTC.

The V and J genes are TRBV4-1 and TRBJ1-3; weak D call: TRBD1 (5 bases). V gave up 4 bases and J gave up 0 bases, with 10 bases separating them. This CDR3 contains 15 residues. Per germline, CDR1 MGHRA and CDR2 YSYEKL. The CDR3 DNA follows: TGCGCCAGCAGCCTCTCCGGGGGCTCTGGAAACACCATATATTTT. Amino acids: CASSLSGGSGNTIYF.